Below, 26 T cell receptor beta chains from the same sample are listed, as sequenced in a study of T cell repertoires in cytomegalovirus infection. TCRdb fed the reads into MiXCR, producing one record per CDR3 protein. There are more than 150,000 distinct CDR3 sequences in the sample; more than 15% occur only once, and around 20% lies in the top ten. The sequencing input was CD8+ T cells from PBMCs. These TCRs come from a human donor in good health (CMV status not recorded). Some clones in this sample may be carry-over from other donors' samples.

This clonotype showed up just a few times. This chain connects TRBV25-1 to TRBJ1-5, with D possibly being TRBD1 (5 bases). The V gene lost 8 bases and the J gene lost 9 bases, with 20 bases spanning the gap. Germline CDR1 and CDR2: MGHDK and SYGVNS. The CDR3 extends over 14 amino acids. The CDR3 protein is CASSIGTSMGPQHF. The CDR3 DNA is TGTGCCAGCTCCATAGGGACGAGCATGGGGCCCCAGCATTTT.

The rearrangement uses TRBV6-1 and TRBJ2-1, with no clear D. The CDR3 spans 11 residues. Trimming left V 11 bases short and J 7 bases short, with 12 bases between. Germline lookup yields CDR1 MNHNS and CDR2 SASEGT. The CDR3 reads CAGRTTNEQFF. The CDR3 DNA reads TGTGCCGGTCGGACGACTAATGAGCAGTTCTTC.

This clonotype turned up a few times. This chain links TRBV7-6 with TRBJ1-2; TRBD1 is a possible D gene (6 bases). The germline gives CDR1 SGHVS, CDR2 FNYEAQ. Trimming removed 2 bases at V and 6 bases at J, with 25 bases between. This CDR3 is built from 18 residues. The CDR3 loop reads CASSLLDLVPPSGDGYTF. The CDR3 DNA reads as TGTGCCAGCAGCTTACTGGACCTCGTCCCCCCTTCAGGGGATGGCTACACCTTC. Drawing the rest from reference TRBV7-6 and TRBJ1-2, the complete variable domain is GAGVSQSPRYKVTKRGQDVALRCDPISGHVSLYWYRQALGQGPEFLTYFNYEAQQDKSGLPNDRFSAERPEGSISTLTIQRTEQRDSAMYRCASSLLDLVPPSGDGYTFGSGTRLTVV.

This chain uses TRBV7-2 with TRBJ2-7; TRBD2 agrees at 13 bases. Germline V gene data show CDR1 as SGHTA and CDR2 as FQGNSA. The length of the CDR3 is 20 residues. V was clipped by 3 bases and J by 0 bases; unmatched bases: 14. CDR3 protein: CASSFTGPETSGRTSYEQYF. The CDR3 region has the DNA TGTGCCAGCAGCTTCACAGGGCCTGAGACTAGCGGGAGGACCTCCTACGAGCAGTACTTC. Full variable domain (rest looked up from reference TRBV7-2 and TRBJ2-7): GAGVSQSPSNKVTEKGKDVELRCDPISGHTALYWYRQSLGQGLEFLIYFQGNSAPDKSGLPSDRFSAERTGGSVSTLTIQRTQQEDSAVYLCASSFTGPETSGRTSYEQYFGPGTRLTVT.

This clonotype has a count of ten or more. The CDR3 sequence is CASSLSGTGRETQYF. For the CDR3, the DNA is TGTGCCAGCAGCCTCTCCGGGACAGGGCGAGAGACCCAGTACTTC. This chain connects TRBV28 to TRBJ2-5; TRBD1 matches 9 bases. Trimming removed 6 bases from V and 4 bases from J; junction bases left unmatched: 9. The CDR3 contains 15 residues. In germline, CDR1 is MDHEN, CDR2 SYDVKM.

The chain recombines TRBV7-2 with TRBJ2-7; TRBD1 agrees at 7 bases. Germline V lookup: CDR1 SGHTA, CDR2 FQGNSA. The CDR3 spans 14 residues. V lost 5 bases and J lost 0; bases outside the gene matches: 4. The CDR3 is CASSTGQSSYEQYF. CDR3 nucleotides: TGTGCCAGCAGCACGGGACAGTCCTCCTACGAGCAGTACTTC.

The chain combines TRBV14 with TRBJ1-2; 7 bases fit TRBD1. This CDR3 contains 14 residues. With 1 base clipped from V and 5 bases from J, the junction kept 4 bases outside the gene matches. The V gene's germline CDR1 is SGHDN and CDR2 FVKESK. This CDR3 reads CASSQGDSRYGYTF. The DNA of the CDR3 is TGTGCCAGCAGCCAAGGGGACAGTCGTTATGGCTACACCTTC.

This clonotype was picked up a small number of times. The CDR3 loop is CASSPRGSEQFF. In DNA form, the CDR3 reads TGTGCCAGCAGTCCCAGGGGAAGTGAGCAGTTCTTC. The V call is TRBV6-2 or TRBV6-3, the J call TRBJ2-1, with D tentatively TRBD1 (6 bases). CDR3 length: 12 residues. Per germline, CDR1 MNHEY and CDR2 SVGEGT. The ends were cut back, 5 bases at V and 9 bases at J, with 11 bases in the middle.

The chain recombines TRBV4-1 with TRBJ2-2; no firm D call. The CDR3 is 19 residues long. Trimming stripped 0 bases from V and 0 bases from J, with 17 bases between. In germline, CDR1 is MGHRA, CDR2 YSYEKL. CDR3 protein: CASSQDWGNGFSNTGELFF. The DNA for the CDR3 is TGCGCCAGCAGCCAAGATTGGGGAAACGGATTCTCGAACACCGGGGAGCTGTTTTTT.

V gene TRBV29-1 combines with J gene TRBJ2-5, with 8 bases fitting TRBD2. This CDR3 has 13 residues. Germline V CDR1 and CDR2: SQVTM, ANQGSEA. Trimming took 5 bases from V and 4 from J; bases not matched to a gene: 6. CDR3 residues: CSVTGLARETQYF. DNA of the CDR3: TGCAGCGTTACTGGACTAGCTAGAGAGACCCAGTACTTC.

This clonotype was seen many times. The chain recombines TRBV7-8 with TRBJ2-2; no firm D call. Trimming removed 5 bases from V and 7 bases from J, with 11 bases in between. The CDR3 contains 13 residues. Germline-derived CDR1 and CDR2 are SGHVS and FQNEAQ. In DNA form, the CDR3 reads TGTGCCAGCAGCCCCCTCAAAGACGGGGAGCTGTTTTTT. Residues: CASSPLKDGELFF.

This clonotype was detected a few times. This chain connects TRBV7-6 to TRBJ2-3, with 8 bases matching TRBD1. After removal of 7 bases from V and 2 bases from J, the junction contained 17 bases not matched to a gene. The germline V gene encodes CDR1 SGHVS and CDR2 FNYEAQ. The CDR3 runs to 18 residues. The CDR3 DNA sequence: TGTGCCAGCACCCAGAGCCTCCAGGGGGCTTATTTCACAGATACGCAGTATTTT. Protein: CASTQSLQGAYFTDTQYF.

The rearrangement links TRBV7-2 to TRBJ2-1; D may be TRBD1 (6 bases). Germline V CDR1 and CDR2: SGHTA, FQGNSA. This CDR3 is built from 17 residues. The V end was cut by 2 bases, the J end by 0 bases, with 14 bases between. In DNA form, the CDR3 reads TGTGCCAGCAGCTTAATGGGGGCGGGTAGCTCCTACAATGAGCAGTTCTTC. This translates into CASSLMGAGSSYNEQFF.

This clonotype occurred a few times. This chain links TRBV7-2 with TRBJ2-1; 13 nucleotides line up with TRBD2. This CDR3 spans 17 amino acids. V was clipped by 0 bases and J by 4 bases; unmatched bases: 3. Germline V gene sequence: CDR1 SGHTA, CDR2 FQGNSA. CDR3 region: CASSLAQGLAGYNEQFF. CDR3 DNA sequence: TGTGCCAGCAGCTTAGCGCAGGGACTAGCGGGATACAATGAGCAGTTCTTC.

The CDR3 is CASSHVRGNSPLHF. The DNA of the CDR3 is TGCGCCAGCAGCCACGTCAGGGGGAATTCACCCCTCCACTTT. V is TRBV4-1 and J is TRBJ1-6, with TRBD1 matching 7 bases. Germline trimming cut 3 bases from V and 7 bases from J; bases unmatched to any gene: 3. Germline CDR1 reads MGHRA; CDR2 reads YSYEKL. This CDR3 comprises 14 residues.

The V call is TRBV28, the J call TRBJ2-3; D may be TRBD2 (6 bases). The V and J ends lost 10 bases and 0 bases respectively, with 17 bases between them. The CDR3 length is 15 residues. CDR1 and CDR2 from the germline V gene are MDHEN and SYDVKM. CDR3 residues: CATTRGSGSTDTQYF. For the CDR3, the DNA is TGTGCCACCACCCGGGGGAGCGGCAGCACAGATACGCAGTATTTT.

This clonotype was counted a few times. This sequence joins TRBV28 and TRBJ2-1; D remains unclear. Germline CDR1 is MDHEN and CDR2 is SYDVKM. Trimming removed 5 bases from V and 10 bases from J, with 9 bases in between. The CDR3 spans 11 residues. CDR3 sequence (DNA): TGTGCCAGCAGTCTTCTCGCCGAGCAGTTCTTC. Translating gives CASSLLAEQFF.

In this sample, this clonotype turned up a few times. This rearrangement joins TRBV7-8 to TRBJ2-7; D not certain. The germline CDR1 and CDR2 sequences are SGHVS and FQNEAQ. The ends were cut back, 1 base at V and 2 bases at J, with 9 bases in the middle. This CDR3 has 14 residues. Here the CDR3 DNA reads TGTGCCAGCAGCTTAGGGGTGGGGACCTACGAGCAGTACTTC. The encoded protein is CASSLGVGTYEQYF.

This clonotype was seen only a few times. This chain connects TRBV11-1 to TRBJ1-1; D is perhaps TRBD1 (5 bases). The V gene's germline CDR1 is SGHAT and CDR2 FQDESV (reference sequence). Trimming shortened V by 5 bases and J by 4 bases, and 17 bases separated the two germline ends. This CDR3 is built from 15 residues. The CDR3 reads CASSLLWQGTTEAFF. CDR3 coding DNA: TGTGCCAGCAGCCTCCTATGGCAGGGTACCACTGAAGCTTTCTTT.

There are a few counts of this clonotype. The chain uses TRBV14 and TRBJ2-7; 10 bases fit TRBD1. The germline V gene encodes CDR1 SGHDN and CDR2 FVKESK. CDR3 length: 15 residues. With V trimmed by 6 bases and J by 5 bases, 10 bases remained unmatched. DNA for the CDR3: TGTGCCAGCAGTTTCCGGGGACAGGGGTTCCACGAGCAGTACTTC. Its translation: CASSFRGQGFHEQYF. Filled out from reference TRBV14 and TRBJ2-7, the complete variable domain reads EAGVTQFPSHSVIEKGQTVTLRCDPISGHDNLYWYRRVMGKEIKFLLHFVKESKQDESGMPNNRFLAERTGGTYSTLKVQPAELEDSGVYFCASSFRGQGFHEQYFGPGTRLTVT.

This clonotype was seen only a few times. The chain couples TRBV28 to TRBJ2-7; 8 nucleotides agree with TRBD2. This CDR3 is built from 14 residues. The V gene's germline CDR1 is MDHEN and CDR2 SYDVKM. With V trimmed by 6 bases and J by 2 bases, 6 bases remained unmatched. The CDR3 loop is CASSPSGGAYEQYF. CDR3 DNA: TGTGCCAGCAGCCCGTCCGGGGGGGCCTACGAGCAGTACTTC.

The chain joins TRBV9 to TRBJ1-1, with D possibly TRBD1 on 5 matching bases. CDR1 SGDLS and CDR2 YYNGEE come from the germline V gene. This CDR3 has 14 amino acids. With 0 bases removed from V and 4 bases from J, the gap between germline ends came to 10 bases. In DNA form, the CDR3 reads TGTGCCAGCAGCGTAGATCAGGGCGGCACTGAAGCTTTCTTT. Its protein is CASSVDQGGTEAFF.

This chain connects TRBV20-1 to TRBJ2-5, with 9 bases matching TRBD2. This CDR3 has 18 residues. The ends lost 0 bases at V and 3 bases at J; junction bases unmatched: 14. Germline V gives CDR1 DFQATT, CDR2 SNEGSKA (reference sequence). CDR3 region: CSARDPETSGSPKETQYF. Written as DNA, the CDR3 is TGCAGTGCTAGAGATCCTGAGACTAGCGGATCCCCCAAAGAGACCCAGTACTTC.

This clonotype rates as medium-sized. The rearrangement uses TRBV12-3 or TRBV12-4 and TRBJ1-1; D is uncertain. This CDR3 region has 12 residues. Between the trimmed V and J ends, which lost 6 bases and 1 base, there was a span of 6 bases. CDR3: CASSPGNTEAFF. DNA for the CDR3: TGTGCCAGCAGCCCCGGGAACACTGAAGCTTTCTTT.

The J gene is TRBJ2-1, the V gene TRBV6-2 or TRBV6-3; a weak D match, TRBD1 (5 bases). Trimming took off 3 bases at V and 5 bases at J, with 20 bases between the two ends. The CDR3 extends over 17 amino acids. Per germline, CDR1 MNHEY and CDR2 SVGEGT. The DNA of the CDR3 is TGTGCCAGCAGTTATTTAAAAACAGGCTTCACAGACAATGAGCAGTTCTTC. It codes for CASSYLKTGFTDNEQFF.

This sequence joins TRBV12-3 or TRBV12-4 and TRBJ2-3, with 7 bases lining up with TRBD1. The CDR3 totals 15 residues. The ends lost 5 bases at V and 2 bases at J; junction bases unmatched: 7. Here the CDR3 DNA reads TGTGCCAGCAGTGGGACAGACCCCTTCACAGATACGCAGTATTTT. It yields the protein CASSGTDPFTDTQYF.